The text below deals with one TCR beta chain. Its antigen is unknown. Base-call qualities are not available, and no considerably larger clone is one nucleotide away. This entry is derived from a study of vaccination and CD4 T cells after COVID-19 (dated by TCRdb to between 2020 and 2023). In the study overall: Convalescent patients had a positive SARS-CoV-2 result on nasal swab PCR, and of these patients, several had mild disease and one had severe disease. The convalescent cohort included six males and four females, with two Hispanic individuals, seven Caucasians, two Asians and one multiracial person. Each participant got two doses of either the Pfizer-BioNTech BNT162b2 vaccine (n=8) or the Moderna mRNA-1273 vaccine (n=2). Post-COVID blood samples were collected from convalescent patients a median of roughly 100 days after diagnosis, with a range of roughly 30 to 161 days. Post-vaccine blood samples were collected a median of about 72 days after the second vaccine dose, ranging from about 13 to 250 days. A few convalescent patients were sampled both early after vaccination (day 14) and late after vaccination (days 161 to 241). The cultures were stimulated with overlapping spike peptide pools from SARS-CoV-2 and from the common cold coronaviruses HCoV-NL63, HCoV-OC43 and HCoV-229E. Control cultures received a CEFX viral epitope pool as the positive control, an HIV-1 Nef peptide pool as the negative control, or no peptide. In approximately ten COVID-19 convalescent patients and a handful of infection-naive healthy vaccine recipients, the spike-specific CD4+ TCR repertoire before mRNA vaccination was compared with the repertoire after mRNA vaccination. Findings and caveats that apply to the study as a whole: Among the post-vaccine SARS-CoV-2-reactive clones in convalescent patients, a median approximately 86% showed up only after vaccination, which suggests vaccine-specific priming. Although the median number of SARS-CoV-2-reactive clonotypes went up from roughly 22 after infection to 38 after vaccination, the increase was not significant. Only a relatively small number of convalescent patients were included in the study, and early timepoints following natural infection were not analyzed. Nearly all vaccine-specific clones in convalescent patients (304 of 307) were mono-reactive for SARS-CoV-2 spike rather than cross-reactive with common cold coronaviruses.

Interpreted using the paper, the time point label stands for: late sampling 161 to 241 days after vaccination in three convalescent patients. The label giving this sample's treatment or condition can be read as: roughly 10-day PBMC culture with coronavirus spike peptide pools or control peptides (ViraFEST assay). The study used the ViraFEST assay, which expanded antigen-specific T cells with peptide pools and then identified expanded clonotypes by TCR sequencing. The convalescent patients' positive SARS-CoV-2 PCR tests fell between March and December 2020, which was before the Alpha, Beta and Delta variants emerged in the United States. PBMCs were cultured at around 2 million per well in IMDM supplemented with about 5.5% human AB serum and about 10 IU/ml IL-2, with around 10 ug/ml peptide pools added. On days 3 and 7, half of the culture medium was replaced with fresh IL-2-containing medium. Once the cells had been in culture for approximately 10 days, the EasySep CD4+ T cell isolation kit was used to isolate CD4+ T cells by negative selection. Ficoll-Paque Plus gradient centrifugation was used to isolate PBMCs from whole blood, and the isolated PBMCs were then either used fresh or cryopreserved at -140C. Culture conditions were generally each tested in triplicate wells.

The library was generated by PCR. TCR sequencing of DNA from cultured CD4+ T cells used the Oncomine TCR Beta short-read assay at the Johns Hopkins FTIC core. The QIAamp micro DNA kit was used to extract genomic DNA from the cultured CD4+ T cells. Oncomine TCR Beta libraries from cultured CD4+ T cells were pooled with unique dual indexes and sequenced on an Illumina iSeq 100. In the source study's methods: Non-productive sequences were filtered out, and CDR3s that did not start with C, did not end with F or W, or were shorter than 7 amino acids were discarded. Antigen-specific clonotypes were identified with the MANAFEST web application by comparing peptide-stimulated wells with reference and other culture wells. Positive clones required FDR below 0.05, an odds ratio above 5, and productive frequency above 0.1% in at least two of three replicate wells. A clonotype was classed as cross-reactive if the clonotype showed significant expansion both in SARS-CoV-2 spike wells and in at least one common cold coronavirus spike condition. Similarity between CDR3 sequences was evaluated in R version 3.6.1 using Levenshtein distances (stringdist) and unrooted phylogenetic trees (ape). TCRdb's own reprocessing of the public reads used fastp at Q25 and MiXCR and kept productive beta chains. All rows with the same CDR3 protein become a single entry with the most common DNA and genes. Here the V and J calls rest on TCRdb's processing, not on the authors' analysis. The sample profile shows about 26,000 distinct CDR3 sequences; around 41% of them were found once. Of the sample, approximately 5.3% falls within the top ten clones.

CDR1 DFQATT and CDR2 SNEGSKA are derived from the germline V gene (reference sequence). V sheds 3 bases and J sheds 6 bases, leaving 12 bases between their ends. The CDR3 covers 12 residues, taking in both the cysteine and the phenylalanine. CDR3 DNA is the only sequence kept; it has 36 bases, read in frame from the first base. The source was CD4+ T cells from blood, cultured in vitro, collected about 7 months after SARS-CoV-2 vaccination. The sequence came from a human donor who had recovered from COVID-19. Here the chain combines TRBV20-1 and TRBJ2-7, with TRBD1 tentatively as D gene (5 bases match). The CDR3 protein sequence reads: CSASLWGGEQYF. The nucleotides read TGCAGTGCTAGTCTTTGGGGCGGCGAGCAGTACTTC.